The 22 T cell receptor beta chains below were found in one sample sequenced in a study of T cell changes during pregnancy in multiple sclerosis. Produced via immunoSEQ multiplex PCR; TCRdb's table is partial and in-frame only. This table has more than 35,000 clones, roughly 90% appearing once. The starting material was CD4+ T cells from peripheral blood mononuclear cells, obtained in the second trimester of pregnancy. Receptors originate from a female donor with multiple sclerosis, enrolled in a pregnancy study.

This sequence joins TRBV2 and TRBJ2-5; 8 bases line up with TRBD1. The CDR3 has 15 amino acids. Trimming took 6 bases from V and 5 from J; bases not matched to a gene: 11. Germline V lookup: CDR1 SNHLY, CDR2 FYNNEI. CDR3 in amino acids: CASRTGAQGWETQYF. In nucleotides, the CDR3 is TGTGCCAGCAGGACAGGGGCCCAGGGGTGGGAGACCCAGTACTTC.

The chain couples TRBV4-3 to TRBJ1-6; no definite D call. V lost 6 bases to trimming and J lost 0 bases, with 12 bases between them. This CDR3 is 16 amino acids long. Germline CDR1 is LGHNA and CDR2 is YSLEER. For the CDR3, the DNA is TGCGCCAGCAGTCCGACCTGGAGCTCCTATAATTCACCCCTCCACTTT. The encoded protein is CASSPTWSSYNSPLHF.

V is TRBV11-2 and J is TRBJ1-1; TRBD1 agrees at 8 bases. The junction had 18 bases not matched to a gene; V was cut back by 5 bases and J by 4 bases. The V gene's germline CDR1 is SGHAT and CDR2 FQNNGV. The CDR3 has 18 amino acids. In DNA, the CDR3 is TGTGCCAGCAGCCGAAATGAGGACAGGGAGGTATGGCGCACTGAAGCTTTCTTT. It yields the protein CASSRNEDREVWRTEAFF. The full variable domain, completed using reference TRBV11-2 and TRBJ1-1, is EAGVAQSPRYKIIEKRQSVAFWCNPISGHATLYWYQQILGQGPKLLIQFQNNGVVDDSQLPKDRFSAERLKGVDSTLKIQPAKLEDSAVYLCASSRNEDREVWRTEAFFGQGTRLTVV.

The genes are TRBV6-6 and TRBJ1-4; D is ambiguous. V dropped 4 bases and J dropped 0 bases, with 9 bases sitting between them. Germline lookup yields CDR1 MNHNY and CDR2 SVGAGI (reference sequence). The CDR3 sequence is 15 residues long. CDR3 sequence: CASSLPQSTNEKLFF. CDR3 in DNA: TGTGCCAGCAGTTTGCCACAATCAACTAATGAAAAACTGTTTTTT.

The chain uses TRBV5-3 and TRBJ1-5, with TRBD1 as a possible D gene (6 bases). TRBV5-3 is an ORF; its function is uncertain. Trimming pared 3 bases from V and 0 bases from J, leaving 10 bases between. The length of the CDR3 is 15 residues. The CDR3 reads CARSSRQDSNQPQHF. For the CDR3, the DNA is TGTGCCAGAAGCTCGCGACAGGATAGCAATCAGCCCCAGCATTTT.

The gene calls are TRBV5-1 and TRBJ2-4; 7 bases line up with TRBD1. Germline CDR1 is SGHRS and CDR2 is YFSETQ. The CDR3 runs 13 residues. V dropped 6 bases and J dropped 7; count of bases not matched to a gene: 7. CDR3 coding DNA: TGCGCCAGCAAGGCGGTAGGGGGCAACATTCAGTACTTC. The encoded protein is CASKAVGGNIQYF.

This clone was recorded a few times. The V call is TRBV10-1, the J call TRBJ1-2; a weak D match, TRBD1 (5 bases). The CDR3 spans 15 residues. CDR1 is WNHNN and CDR2 is SYGVQD in the germline V gene (reference sequence). The V gene lost 3 bases and the J gene lost 4 bases, with 15 bases spanning the gap. The CDR3: CASSENPFGGYGYTF. As DNA, the CDR3 is TGCGCCAGCAGTGAAAATCCGTTCGGGGGCTATGGCTACACCTTC.

The rearrangement joins TRBV5-6 to TRBJ2-7, with D maybe TRBD1 (7 bases). CDR1 is SGHDT, CDR2 YYEEEE, per germline. The length of the CDR3 is 15 residues. The ends were cut back, 4 bases at V and 1 base at J, with 15 bases in the middle. In nucleotides, the CDR3 is TGTGCCAGCAGCCAGGGGGGACAGCTGTCCTACGAGCAGTACTTC. It yields the protein CASSQGGQLSYEQYF.

The V call is TRBV30, the J call TRBJ1-2; no firm D call. Deletions cut 0 bases from V and 7 bases from J, with 12 bases between. Germline-derived CDR1 and CDR2 are GTSNPN and SVGIG (reference sequence). The CDR3 extends over 13 amino acids. The chain's CDR3 is CAWSVRSRGGYTF. CDR3 DNA sequence: TGTGCCTGGAGTGTACGCAGTAGAGGTGGCTACACCTTC.

This sequence joins TRBV18 and TRBJ2-7, with 10 bases fitting TRBD1. The germline V gene has CDR1 KGHSH and CDR2 LQKENI. The CDR3 runs 15 residues. With V trimmed by 8 bases and J by 6 bases, 13 bases remained unmatched. CDR3 region: CASHSGTGVSAEQYF. CDR3 in DNA: TGTGCCAGCCATTCCGGGACAGGGGTTTCCGCCGAGCAGTACTTC.

CDR3 residues: CSVATRDRAYNEQFF. CDR3 DNA sequence: TGCAGCGTTGCCACCCGGGACAGGGCCTACAATGAGCAGTTCTTC. The chain joins TRBV29-1 to TRBJ2-1; 9 bases map to TRBD1. The germline V gene has CDR1 SQVTM and CDR2 ANQGSEA. This CDR3 has 15 amino acids. J was trimmed by 2 bases and V by 4 bases; bases with no gene match: 6.

This chain connects TRBV11-2 to TRBJ1-1; the D is unclear. CDR1 is SGHAT and CDR2 is FQNNGV in the germline V gene. V was pared by 3 bases and J by 0 bases, with 5 bases between. The CDR3 spans 13 residues. The chain's CDR3 is CASSFGLNTEAFF. The CDR3 DNA sequence: TGTGCCAGCAGCTTCGGGTTGAACACTGAAGCTTTCTTT.

V is TRBV7-2 and J is TRBJ1-2; D gene ambiguous. The germline V and J ends were trimmed by 1 base and 8 bases, with 14 bases remaining between them. This CDR3 comprises 14 residues. Per germline, CDR1 SGHTA and CDR2 FQGNSA. The chain's CDR3 is CASSLVPGPEGYTF. The CDR3 bases are TGTGCCAGCAGCTTAGTGCCTGGCCCGGAGGGCTACACCTTC.

The chain uses TRBV19 and TRBJ2-2; D unclear. The CDR3 is made up of 13 amino acids. Trimming cost V 4 bases and J 2 bases, with 5 bases left between them. The V gene's germline CDR1 is LNHDA and CDR2 SQIVND (reference sequence). The CDR3 DNA sequence: TGTGCCAGTAGTAATCCTAACACCGGGGAGCTGTTTTTT. As protein: CASSNPNTGELFF. Complete variable domain (other parts from reference TRBV19 and TRBJ2-2): DGGITQSPKYLFRKEGQNVTLSCEQNLNHDAMYWYRQDPGQGLRLIYYSQIVNDFQKGDIAEGYSVSREKKESFPLTVTSAQKNPTAFYLCASSNPNTGELFFGEGSRLTVL.

The gene calls are TRBV7-7 and TRBJ1-6; D may be TRBD1 (6 bases). Looked up from germline, CDR1 is SSHAT and CDR2 is FNYEAQ (reference sequence). V was pared by 6 bases and J by 8 bases, with 11 bases between. This CDR3 comprises 13 residues. For the CDR3, the DNA is TGTGCCAGCAGTTACAGGGCGGATTCACCCCTCCACTTT. As protein: CASSYRADSPLHF. The entire variable domain, with the rest obtained from reference TRBV7-7 and TRBJ1-6, is as follows: GAGVSQSPRYKVTKRGQDVTLRCDPISSHATLYWYQQALGQGPEFLTYFNYEAQPDKSGLPSDRFSAERPEGSISTLTIQRTEQRDSAMYRCASSYRADSPLHFGNGTRLTVT.

The chain couples TRBV7-9 to TRBJ1-2, with D possibly TRBD1 on 5 matching bases. The ends were cut back, 4 bases at V and 8 bases at J, with 17 bases in the middle. Per the germline V gene, CDR1 is SEHNR and CDR2 is FQNEAQ (reference sequence). The CDR3 extends over 14 amino acids. CDR3 sequence: CASSSYRDSRGYTF. The CDR3 DNA reads as TGTGCCAGCAGCTCCTACCGGGACTCAAGGGGCTACACCTTC.

The chain links TRBV30 to TRBJ1-5; D is ambiguous. The CDR3 runs to 15 residues. Germline lookup yields CDR1 GTSNPN and CDR2 SVGIG (reference sequence). V shed 2 bases and J shed 0 bases, with 11 bases lying between them. In DNA form, the CDR3 reads TGTGCCTGGAGTCGGTACGGGTTTAGCAATCAGCCCCAGCATTTT. It encodes CAWSRYGFSNQPQHF.

This chain links TRBV30 with TRBJ2-3; 7 bases are shared with TRBD1. CDR1 GTSNPN and CDR2 SVGIG come from the germline V gene (reference sequence). CDR3 length equals 17 residues. The ends lost 1 base at V and 2 bases at J; junction bases unmatched: 12. For the CDR3, the DNA is TGTGCCTGGAGTGGGGGACAGCTTAGTAACCCCACAGATACGCAGTATTTT. Amino acid sequence: CAWSGGQLSNPTDTQYF.

The V gene is TRBV7-2, the J gene TRBJ1-4, with D possibly being TRBD1 (5 bases). V was shortened by 5 bases and J by 4 bases, with 14 bases between the two germline ends. The CDR3 has 15 amino acids. The germline gives CDR1 SGHTA, CDR2 FQGNSA. In DNA, the CDR3 is TGTGCCAGCAGCCGCCCAGGGCCTTATAATGAAAAACTGTTTTTT. This encodes CASSRPGPYNEKLFF.

Turning to this clone: At one of its ends the junction is not consistent with the germline gene, which may arise from a read error. The DNA of the CDR3 is TGTGCCAGCAGCCCCGGCAGAGCGTCTGAGGCCAACGTCCTGACTTTC. Protein product: CASSPGRASEANVLTF. The chain couples TRBV7-9 to TRBJ2-6, with D uncertain. The CDR3 sequence is 16 residues long. Germline V gene lookup returns CDR1 SEHNR and CDR2 FQNEAQ (reference sequence).

The CDR3 is CASSLNRDYEQYF. CDR3 nucleotide sequence: TGTGCCAGCAGCTTAAACAGGGACTACGAGCAGTACTTC. The chain couples TRBV7-6 to TRBJ2-7, with a tentative D call TRBD1 (6 bases). From germline, CDR1 is SGHVS and CDR2 FNYEAQ. The V gene lost 2 bases and the J gene lost 3 bases, with 8 bases spanning the gap. CDR3 length: 13 amino acids.

The rearrangement links TRBV7-2 to TRBJ2-3; TRBD1 is a possible D gene (6 bases). Germline V gene sequence: CDR1 SGHTA, CDR2 FQGNSA. The CDR3 covers 15 residues. The germline V and J ends were trimmed by 3 bases and 0 bases, with 10 bases remaining between them. DNA for the CDR3: TGTGCCAGCAGCTTTCAGGGGCTAAGCACAGATACGCAGTATTTT. As protein: CASSFQGLSTDTQYF.